The present T cell receptor (beta chain) was sequenced within a study of cytotoxic CD8 clonotypes in ibrutinib-treated CLL. The study, taken as a whole, reports: Sampling schedules were unmatched across sustained-remission and progressing patients.

Frozen PBMC stocks contributed 2 to 2.5 micrograms of genomic DNA to the TCR beta libraries. Using immunoSEQ multiplex PCR, the repertoire was profiled, and TCRdb retains in-frame clones only, with some absent. The data show about 200,000 clones, 70% seen once. A remark on this clone: Its antigen remains unknown.

The sequencing here drew on PBMCs, taken after 12 months of ibrutinib treatment. This sequence originates from a human donor with chronic lymphocytic leukemia.

The CDR3 DNA follows: TGTGCCAGCAGCCAAGCAGAAGATAACTATGGCTACACCTTC. Protein: CASSQAEDNYGYTF. The chain links TRBV4-2 to TRBJ1-2, with unresolved D. The V gene lost 1 base and the J gene lost 1 base, with 7 bases spanning the gap. Germline lookup yields CDR1 LGHNA and CDR2 YNFKEQ. The CDR3 runs to 14 residues.